This record concerns one TCR beta chain sequence. Its antigen is not identified. Each CDR3 protein gets one entry after TCRdb re-called the 5' RACE reads with MiXCR. The sample has fewer than 700,000 distinct CDR3 sequences; approximately 21% are singletons. V was shortened by 3 bases and J by 6 bases, with 18 bases between the two germline ends. Germline CDR1 is LNHDA and CDR2 is SQIVND (reference sequence). This CDR3 has 16 residues. The sample originates from a study of T-cell memory formation after mild COVID-19. Notes on the study in general: Clones which contracted sat mainly in CM and EM if CD4+, and in EMRA if CD8+. Later expanders leaned toward CD4+, whereas clones contracting from day 15 to 85 were balanced CD4/CD8. Some SARS-CoV-2-responding clones were already detected in memory before infection. Clones from the second wave (peaking day 37) had unconfirmed SARS-CoV-2 specificity.

Sequenced sample: PBMCs or a T cell subset sorted from them (not recorded which). The V call is TRBV19, the J call TRBJ2-1; D might be TRBD1 (6 bases). The TCR sequence derives from an adult woman who had mild COVID-19 (a few samples of this study predate the infection). Cell type and time point are not known. As DNA, the CDR3 is TGTGCCAGTAGTATTCAGGGGCATTCCCGACTCAATGAGCAGTTCTTC. The encoded protein is CASSIQGHSRLNEQFF.